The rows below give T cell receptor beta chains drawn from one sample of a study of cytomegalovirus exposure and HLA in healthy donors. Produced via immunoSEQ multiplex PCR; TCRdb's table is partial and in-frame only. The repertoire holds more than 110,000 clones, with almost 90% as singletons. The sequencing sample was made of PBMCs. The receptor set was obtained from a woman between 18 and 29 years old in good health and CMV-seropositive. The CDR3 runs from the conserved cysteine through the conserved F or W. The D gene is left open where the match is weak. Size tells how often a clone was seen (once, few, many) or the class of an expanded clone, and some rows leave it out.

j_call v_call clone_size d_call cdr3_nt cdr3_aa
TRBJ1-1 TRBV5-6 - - TGTGCCAGCAGCTTGAGCGGGGTGAACACTGAAGCTTTCTTT CASSLSGVNTEAFF
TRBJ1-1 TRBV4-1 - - TGCGCCAGCAGCCTACGAACAGGGCAAAACACTGAAGCTTTCTTT CASSLRTGQNTEAFF
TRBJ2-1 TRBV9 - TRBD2 TGTGCCAGCAGCCGACTAGCGGGGGGTTACAATGAGCAGTTCTTC CASSRLAGGYNEQFF
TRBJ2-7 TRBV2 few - TGTGCCAGCAGTACCGGGACTGGAACCTACGAGCAGTACTTC CASSTGTGTYEQYF
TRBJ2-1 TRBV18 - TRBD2 TGTGCCAGCTCTGGGGGGACTAGCGGGACGTACAATGAGCAGTTCTTC CASSGGTSGTYNEQFF
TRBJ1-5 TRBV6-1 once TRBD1 TGTGCCAGCGCCTTCCGGGACAGGAGCAATCAGCCCCAGCATTTT CASAFRDRSNQPQHF
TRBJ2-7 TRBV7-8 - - TGTGCCAGCAGCTTACTTGCGGCGGACGAGCAGTACTTC CASSLLAADEQYF
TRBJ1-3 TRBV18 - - TGTGCCAGCTCGGACAGCCGAAACACCATATATTTT CASSDSRNTIYF
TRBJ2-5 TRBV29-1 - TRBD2 TGCAGCGTTCTCAATCCGGGACTAGTGGGAGAGACCCAGTACTTC CSVLNPGLVGETQYF
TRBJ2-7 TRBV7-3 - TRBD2 TGTGCCAGCAGCTTAGTCGCCGCGGGAGGCGAGCAGTACTTC CASSLVAAGGEQYF
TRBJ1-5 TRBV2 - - TGTGCCAGCAGTCGCGAGGGGGTTGGCAATCAGCCCCAGCATTTT CASSREGVGNQPQHF
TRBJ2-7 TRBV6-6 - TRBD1 TGTGCCAGCAGTCTGGACAGGGGGCTCTCCGAGCAGTACTTC CASSLDRGLSEQYF
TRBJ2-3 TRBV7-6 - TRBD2 TGTGCCAGCAGCTTAGAGTCCCCCCGGGGAGGGGATACGCAGTATTTT CASSLESPRGGDTQYF
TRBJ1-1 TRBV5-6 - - TGTGCCAGCAGCTTGCCCTGGGGGGGAGACACTGAAGCTTTCTTT CASSLPWGGDTEAFF
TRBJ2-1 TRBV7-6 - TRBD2 TGTGCCAGCAGCTTAGCTAGGTGGGAGGGCCGCCATGAGCAGTTCTTC CASSLARWEGRHEQFF
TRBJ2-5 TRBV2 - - TGTGCCAGCAGGACTAGAGAGACCCAGTACTTC CASRTRETQYF
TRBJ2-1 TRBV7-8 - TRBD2 TGTGCCAGCAGCCCCGCGGGACTAGCGGCCTACAATGAGCAGTTCTTC CASSPAGLAAYNEQFF
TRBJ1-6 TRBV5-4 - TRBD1 TGTGCCAGCAGAATCACAGGGGAAGGTTCACCCCTCCACTTT CASRITGEGSPLHF
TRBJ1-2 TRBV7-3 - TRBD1 TGTGCCAGCAGCCCGGGGACAGGGGCTGGCTACACCTTC CASSPGTGAGYTF
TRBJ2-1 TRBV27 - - TGTGCCAGCAGTTTATCCCCCTTACTAGGCAATGAGCAGTTCTTC CASSLSPLLGNEQFF
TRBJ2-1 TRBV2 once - TGTGCCAGCAGGACTAGTGGCAATGAGCAGTTCTTC CASRTSGNEQFF
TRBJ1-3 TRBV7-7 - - TGTGCTAGCAGCCCCGGCAGGGTTGAGTCTGGAAACACCATATATTTT CASSPGRVESGNTIYF
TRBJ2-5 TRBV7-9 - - TGTGCCAGCAGCCTCGGACTGTCCCAAGAGACCCAGTACTTC CASSLGLSQETQYF
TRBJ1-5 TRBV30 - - TGTGCCTGGAGTGTACGCAGGGGATACCAGCCCCAGCATTTT CAWSVRRGYQPQHF
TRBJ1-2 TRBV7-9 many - TGTGCCAGCAGCTTAGCGCACAGGGTGGAGAATGGCTACACCTTC CASSLAHRVENGYTF
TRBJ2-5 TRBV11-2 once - TGTGCCAGCGCGCGGGGACAGACCCGCCAAGAGACCCAGTACTTC CASARGQTRQETQYF
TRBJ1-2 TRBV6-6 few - TGTGCCACCAGCGGACAGCGAACCCTGAACTACACCTTC CATSGQRTLNYTF
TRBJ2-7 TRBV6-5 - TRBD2 TGTGCCAGCAGCCGCGGGAGCTCCTACGAGCAGTACTTC CASSRGSSYEQYF
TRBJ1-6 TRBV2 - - TGTGCCAGCGGCCGCCTTTCACCCCTCCACTTT CASGRLSPLHF
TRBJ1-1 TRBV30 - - TGTGCCTGGAACATAGGGGTAGGAGCTTTCTTT CAWNIGVGAFF
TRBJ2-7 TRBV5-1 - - TGCGCCAGCAGCTTAATCCAGAAGGACAAAGGGCAGTACTTC CASSLIQKDKGQYF
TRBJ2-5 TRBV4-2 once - TGTGCCAGCAGCCCCACGGATAACTATCAAGAGACCCAGTACTTC CASSPTDNYQETQYF
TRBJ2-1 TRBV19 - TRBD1 TGTGCCAGTAGTATAAGACCCGGGACAGGGGGAAATGAGCAGTTCTTC CASSIRPGTGGNEQFF
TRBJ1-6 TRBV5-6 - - TGTGCCAGCACCCGCGGTTTGGATCTGAATTCACCCCTCCACTTT CASTRGLDLNSPLHF
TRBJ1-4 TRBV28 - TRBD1 TGTGCCAGCAGTACCACAGGGGCCCCTAATGGTAATGAAAAACTGTTTTTT CASSTTGAPNGNEKLFF
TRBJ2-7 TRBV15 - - TGTGCCACCAGCTCTGAAGGAGGGTTTTCCTACGAGCAGTACTTC CATSSEGGFSYEQYF
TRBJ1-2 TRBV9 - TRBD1 TGTGCCAGCAGTGTGGACAGGGAAAGGAACTATGGCTACACCTTC CASSVDRERNYGYTF
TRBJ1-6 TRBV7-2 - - TGTGCCAGCAGCTTAGAGGGGGGGAATGGGTCACCCCTCCACTTT CASSLEGGNGSPLHF
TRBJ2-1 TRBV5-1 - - TGCGCCAGCAGCCATAGCGAGAGCTCCTACAATGAGCAGTTCTTC CASSHSESSYNEQFF
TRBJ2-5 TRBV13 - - TGTGCCAGCAGCTTCCAAAAGACCCAGTACTTC CASSFQKTQYF
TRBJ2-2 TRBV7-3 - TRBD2 TGTGCCAGCAGCGGGACTAGCGGGAGCACCGGGGAGCTGTTTTTT CASSGTSGSTGELFF
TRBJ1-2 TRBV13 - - TGTGCCAGCAGCGGCCGCGGGGGACTAAATGGCTACACCTTC CASSGRGGLNGYTF
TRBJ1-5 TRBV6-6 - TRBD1 TGTGCCAGTATCCGACAGGGCGATCAGCCCCAGCATTTT CASIRQGDQPQHF
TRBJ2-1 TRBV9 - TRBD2 TGTGCCAGCAGCCCCAGACTAGCGGGCTACAATGAGCAGTTCTTC CASSPRLAGYNEQFF